Described below is a single T cell receptor (beta chain) sequence and its context. The antigen is unknown. This entry is derived from a study of post-analysis software for immune sequencing data. Unique-molecular-identifier-tagged TCR beta cDNA libraries were used. TCRdb analysed the PCR reads with MiXCR anew, one entry per CDR3 protein. The sample lists fewer than 600,000 distinct CDR3 sequences, roughly 46% occurring once. Findings and caveats of the study: In patients, about 5 TRBV segments were more frequent than in controls, with TRBV5-6, TRBV5-1 and TRBV20-1 among them.

The CDR3 length is 17 residues. In germline, CDR1 is MNHEY, CDR2 SVGEGT. V was pared by 2 bases and J by 4 bases, with 14 bases of the junction left unmatched. The TCR sequence derives from a girl aged 10-17 years with multiple sclerosis. Source material: blood. The chain couples TRBV6-2 or TRBV6-3 to TRBJ2-7; 7 bases are a match to TRBD2. The CDR3 DNA follows: TGTGCCAGCAGTTACCCAAGGGTCGGTTCTAGCGGTTACGAGCAGTACTTC. Encoded protein: CASSYPRVGSSGYEQYF.